These T cell receptor beta chains were read from a single sample in a study of molecular identifiers for immune sequencing clone quantification. TCRdb recomputed calls from the PCR reads with MiXCR, one row per CDR3 protein. This repertoire shows a few hundred thousand distinct CDR3 sequences, roughly 24% found once; its top ten account for about 0.74%. The specimen sequenced was naive CD8+ T cells from blood, with Jurkat cell RNA spiked in. These receptor sequences come from a human donor in good health. Some libraries in this study had Jurkat cell RNA spiked in. CDR3s include the opening cysteine and the closing phenylalanine or tryptophan. Fields, in order: CDR3 protein, CDR3 DNA, clone size, D gene, V gene, J gene. D genes are given only for firm matches. A row's size may be missing; if present it is once, few, many or a size class.

CDR3 protein: CSVSAGGPLPYNEQFF
CDR3 DNA: TGCAGTGTGTCAGCGGGAGGCCCACTCCCCTACAATGAGCAGTTCTTC
clone size: NA
D gene: TRBD2
V gene: TRBV20-1
J gene: TRBJ2-1

CDR3 protein: CATSDGTVQETQYF
CDR3 DNA: TGTGCCACCAGTGATGGGACAGTCCAAGAGACCCAGTACTTC
clone size: many
D gene: TRBD1
V gene: TRBV24-1
J gene: TRBJ2-5

CDR3 protein: CASSPGQGSSYGYTF
CDR3 DNA: TGCGCCAGCAGCCCAGGACAGGGGTCCTCCTATGGCTACACCTTC
clone size: many
D gene: TRBD1
V gene: TRBV4-3
J gene: TRBJ1-2

CDR3 protein: CASSSSSLRGTQYF
CDR3 DNA: TGTGCCAGCAGTTCGTCCTCCCTGCGGGGTACGCAGTATTTT
clone size: many
D gene: NA
V gene: TRBV6-6
J gene: TRBJ2-3

CDR3 protein: CASSQDVGGQETQYF
CDR3 DNA: TGCGCCAGCAGCCAAGATGTCGGGGGGCAAGAGACCCAGTACTTC
clone size: few
D gene: TRBD2
V gene: TRBV4-3
J gene: TRBJ2-5

CDR3 protein: CASSHVWGEQYF
CDR3 DNA: TGTGCCAGCAGTCACGTTTGGGGCGAGCAGTACTTC
clone size: few
D gene: NA
V gene: TRBV6-2/TRBV6-3
J gene: TRBJ2-7

CDR3 protein: CASSQDMGPAADTQYF
CDR3 DNA: TGTGCCAGCAGCCAAGACATGGGTCCAGCGGCAGATACGCAGTATTTT
clone size: many
D gene: NA
V gene: TRBV14
J gene: TRBJ2-3

CDR3 protein: CASSQGPEHEQYF
CDR3 DNA: TGTGCCAGCAGCCAAGGACCGGAGCACGAGCAGTACTTC
clone size: few
D gene: NA
V gene: TRBV7-3
J gene: TRBJ2-7

CDR3 protein: CAWTTGSSGNTIYF
CDR3 DNA: TGTGCCTGGACAACAGGCTCCTCTGGAAACACCATATATTTT
clone size: few
D gene: NA
V gene: TRBV30
J gene: TRBJ1-3

CDR3 protein: CASSHGPGGSEQYF
CDR3 DNA: TGCGCCAGCAGCCATGGGCCAGGGGGTTCCGAGCAGTACTTC
clone size: few
D gene: TRBD1
V gene: TRBV4-3
J gene: TRBJ2-7

CDR3 protein: CASSQETGDYAPDTEAFF
CDR3 DNA: TGCGCCAGCAGCCAAGAGACAGGGGACTACGCCCCGGACACTGAAGCTTTCTTT
clone size: many
D gene: TRBD1
V gene: TRBV4-1
J gene: TRBJ1-1

CDR3 protein: CSVESVGTGELFF
CDR3 DNA: TGCAGCGTTGAGAGCGTCGGCACTGGGGAGCTGTTTTTT
clone size: many
D gene: NA
V gene: TRBV29-1
J gene: TRBJ2-2

CDR3 protein: CASSLAGDNSPLHF
CDR3 DNA: TGTGCCAGCAGCTTAGCCGGGGATAATTCACCCCTCCACTTT
clone size: many
D gene: NA
V gene: TRBV7-6
J gene: TRBJ1-6

CDR3 protein: CASSIGQGSENIQYF
CDR3 DNA: TGTGCCAGTAGTATTGGGCAGGGCAGCGAAAACATTCAGTACTTC
clone size: many
D gene: NA
V gene: TRBV19
J gene: TRBJ2-4